This entry is about one TCR beta chain. Those who donated were healthy bone marrow donors. This sample was taken from a study of cytomegalovirus exposure and HLA in healthy donors. Primers included in the PCR were 60 Vbeta and 13 Jbeta primers. This table comes from immunoSEQ multiplex PCR, and its TCRdb copy is limited to in-frame clones, with some not included. The repertoire holds roughly 180,000 clones, with approximately 81% as singletons. The source of this sequence is a boy between 10 and 17 years old in good health and CMV-seronegative. The sample taken for sequencing was PBMCs.

The CDR3 protein is CASSLDAPYRREQYF. DNA of the CDR3: TGTGCCAGCAGCTTAGATGCCCCTTACAGGCGTGAGCAGTACTTC. The V call is TRBV11-3, the J call TRBJ2-7, with D perhaps matching TRBD1 (5 bases). The V gene lost 0 bases and the J gene lost 7 bases, with 16 bases spanning the gap. CDR3 length: 15 amino acids. CDR1 and CDR2 (germline): SGHNT, YENEEA.